Listed below are T cell receptor beta chains from one sample, sequenced in a study of blood T cell repertoires in COVID-19. Sequenced by immunoSEQ multiplex PCR; TCRdb stores in-frame clones only, minus some. This sample carries some 130,000 clones, about 92% of them seen once, and the ten largest clones take under 4.5%. The sample was peripheral blood. These TCRs come from a man aged 50-60 years with active COVID-19. Both conserved end residues are part of each CDR3. D genes are given only for firm matches. Only some rows state a clone size, as once, few, many or a class for expanded clones.

>TRBV12-3/TRBV12-4|11|TRBJ1-2|once|TRBD1
TGTGCCAGCAGAGACAGGGGTGGCTACACCTTC
CASRDRGGYTF
>TRBV11-3|12|TRBJ2-1|NA|NA
TGTGCCAGCAGCCCAGGGATAGGTGAGCAGTTCTTC
CASSPGIGEQFF
>TRBV6-6|14|TRBJ1-1|NA|TRBD1
TGTGCCAGCAGCGAGCCGGGACAGGGGGCTGAAGCTTTCTTT
CASSEPGQGAEAFF
>TRBV5-1|16|TRBJ2-2|NA|TRBD1
TGCGCCAGCAGCTTAGGACAGGGAGGCTTTCCCGGGGAGCTGTTTTTT
CASSLGQGGFPGELFF
>TRBV6-5|13|TRBJ2-3|NA|NA
TGTGCCAGCAGTTACGACTCCACAGATACGCAGTATTTT
CASSYDSTDTQYF
>TRBV12-1|17|TRBJ2-1|NA|NA
TGTGCCAGCAGCTTACTACTAGCGGGCGGTTACTACAATGAGCAGTTCTTC
CASSLLLAGGYYNEQFF
>TRBV4-2|13|TRBJ1-6|NA|NA
TGTGCCAGCAGCCAAGACAGGGATTCACCCCTCCACTTT
CASSQDRDSPLHF
>TRBV11-3|14|TRBJ1-1|NA|NA
TGTGCCAGCAGCTTAGGGTCAGGGAACACTGAAGCTTTCTTT
CASSLGSGNTEAFF
>TRBV11-2|14|TRBJ2-1|once|NA
TGTGCCAGCAGCTTAGTACAGAACTACAATGAGCAGTTCTTC
CASSLVQNYNEQFF
>TRBV4-1|17|TRBJ1-2|NA|NA
TGCGCCAGCAGCCAAGAACGATGGGCATCTAATAACTATGGCTACACCTTC
CASSQERWASNNYGYTF
>TRBV19|12|TRBJ1-1|NA|NA
TGTGCCAGTAGTGCGTTGGACACTGAAGCTTTCTTT
CASSALDTEAFF
>TRBV14|15|TRBJ2-7|NA|NA
TGTGCCAGCAGCCAAGATCTCTCTCGACTCTACGAGCAGTACTTC
CASSQDLSRLYEQYF
>TRBV3-1/TRBV3-2|17|TRBJ1-6|NA|TRBD1
TGTGCCAGCAGCCAGAGGACAGGGGGCTCCTATAATTCACCCCTCCACTTT
CASSQRTGGSYNSPLHF
>TRBV7-9|14|TRBJ2-5|NA|NA
TGTGCCAGCAGCTTAACGGGGATCAAAGAGACCCAGTACTTC
CASSLTGIKETQYF
>TRBV21-1|15|TRBJ1-1|NA|NA
TGTGCCAGCAGCAAAGGTGGAGGGGAGAACACTGAAGCTTTCTTT
CASSKGGGENTEAFF
>TRBV7-6|15|TRBJ1-5|NA|TRBD1
TGTGCCAGCAGCTTAGGGGACAGAGGCAATCAGCCCCAGCATTTT
CASSLGDRGNQPQHF
>TRBV5-6|14|TRBJ1-1|few|NA
TGTGCCAGCAGCTTGTTGGGTCGGGGCACTGAAGCTTTCTTT
CASSLLGRGTEAFF
>TRBV11-2|15|TRBJ2-7|NA|TRBD2
TGTGCCAGCAGCCTCACTAGCGGGGGGGCCAGGGAGCAGTACTTC
CASSLTSGGAREQYF
>TRBV5-8|15|TRBJ1-5|NA|TRBD1
TGTGCCAGCAGCTTGTTACAGGGGAGCAATCAGCCCCAGCATTTT
CASSLLQGSNQPQHF
>TRBV6-5|16|TRBJ2-2|NA|TRBD1
TGTGCCAGCAGTTTGGGACAGCCCGCGAACACCGGGGAGCTGTTTTTT
CASSLGQPANTGELFF
>TRBV18|15|TRBJ1-1|NA|TRBD1
TGTGCCAGCTCACCACCGGGGACAGGGAGGACTGAAGCTTTCTTT
CASSPPGTGRTEAFF
>TRBV7-2|19|TRBJ2-1|NA|NA
TGTGCCAGCAGCTTACAGACCAGATTGGCAGATGACAGCAACAATGAGCAGTTCTTC
CASSLQTRLADDSNNEQFF
>TRBV6-1|15|TRBJ2-1|NA|TRBD2
TGTGCCAGCAGTGAAAGGGCTAGCGGGACCCTGGCGCAGTTCTTC
CASSERASGTLAQFF
>TRBV7-9|12|TRBJ1-4|NA|NA
TGTGCCAGCAGCTTAGCCCAAGGCGGGCTGTTTTTT
CASSLAQGGLFF
>TRBV5-1|14|TRBJ2-5|NA|NA
TGCGCCAGCAGCCTTGGAAGTCAGGAAGAGACCCAGTACTTC
CASSLGSQEETQYF